This T cell receptor beta chain came from a study of T cell changes during pregnancy in multiple sclerosis. The protocol was immunoSEQ multiplex PCR, while the TCRdb copy is restricted to in-frame clones and leaves out a portion. Of tens of thousands of clones listed, roughly 96% are singletons. Germline assignment: CDR1 MNHEY and CDR2 SMNVEV (reference sequence). The CDR3 covers 16 residues. The J segment lost 4 bases and the V segment lost 1 base, leaving 1 base of the junction unmatched. This receptor was obtained from a female donor with multiple sclerosis, enrolled in a pregnancy study. The chain combines TRBV27 with TRBJ2-1, with 13 bases matching TRBD2. The input for sequencing was CD8+ T cells from peripheral blood mononuclear cells, taken after pregnancy. CDR3 nucleotide sequence: TGTGCCAGCAGTTTATTGGGACTAGCGGGGTACAATGAGCAGTTCTTC. This sequence encodes CASSLLGLAGYNEQFF.